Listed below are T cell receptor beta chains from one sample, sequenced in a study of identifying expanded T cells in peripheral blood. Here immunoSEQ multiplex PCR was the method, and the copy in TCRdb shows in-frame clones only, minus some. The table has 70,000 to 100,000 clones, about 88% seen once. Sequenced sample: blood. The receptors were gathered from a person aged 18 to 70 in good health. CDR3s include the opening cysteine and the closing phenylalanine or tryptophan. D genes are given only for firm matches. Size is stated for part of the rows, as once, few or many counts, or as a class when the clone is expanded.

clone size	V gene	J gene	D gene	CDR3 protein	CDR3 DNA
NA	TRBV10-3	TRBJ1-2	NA	CASEGAIQPGNYGYTF	TGTGCCTCAGAAGGGGCGATACAGCCCGGTAACTATGGCTACACCTTC
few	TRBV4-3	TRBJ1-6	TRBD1	CASSQVQGAPLHF	TGCGCCAGCAGCCAAGTGCAGGGGGCACCCCTCCACTTT
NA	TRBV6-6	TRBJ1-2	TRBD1	CASRGGEDRGYGYTF	TGTGCCAGCAGGGGGGGAGAGGACAGGGGTTATGGCTACACCTTC
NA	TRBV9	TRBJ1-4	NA	CASSVGADSNEKLFF	TGTGCCAGCAGCGTAGGTGCGGACAGTAATGAAAAACTGTTTTTT
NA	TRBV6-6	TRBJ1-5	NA	CASSYGSGQPQHF	TGTGCCAGCAGTTACGGGAGTGGTCAGCCCCAGCATTTT
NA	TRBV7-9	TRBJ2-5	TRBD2	CASRRTSGEETQYF	TGTGCCAGCAGGAGGACTAGCGGGGAAGAGACCCAGTACTTC
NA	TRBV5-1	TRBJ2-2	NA	CASSPLARTGELFF	TGCGCCAGCAGCCCCCTGGCTCGCACCGGGGAGCTGTTTTTT
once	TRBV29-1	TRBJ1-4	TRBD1	CSGTGGDLANEKLFF	TGCAGCGGCACAGGGGGAGATCTCGCTAATGAAAAACTGTTTTTT
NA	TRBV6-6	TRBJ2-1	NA	CASSYGGETYNEQFF	TGTGCCAGCAGTTACGGAGGGGAAACCTACAATGAGCAGTTCTTC
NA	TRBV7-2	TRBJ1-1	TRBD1	CASSLTPNRGSLGAFF	TGTGCCAGCAGCTTAACCCCCAACAGGGGTAGTTTAGGAGCTTTCTTT
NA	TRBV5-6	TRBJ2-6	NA	CASSLALSGANVLTF	TGTGCCAGCAGCTTGGCGCTCTCTGGGGCCAACGTCCTGACTTTC